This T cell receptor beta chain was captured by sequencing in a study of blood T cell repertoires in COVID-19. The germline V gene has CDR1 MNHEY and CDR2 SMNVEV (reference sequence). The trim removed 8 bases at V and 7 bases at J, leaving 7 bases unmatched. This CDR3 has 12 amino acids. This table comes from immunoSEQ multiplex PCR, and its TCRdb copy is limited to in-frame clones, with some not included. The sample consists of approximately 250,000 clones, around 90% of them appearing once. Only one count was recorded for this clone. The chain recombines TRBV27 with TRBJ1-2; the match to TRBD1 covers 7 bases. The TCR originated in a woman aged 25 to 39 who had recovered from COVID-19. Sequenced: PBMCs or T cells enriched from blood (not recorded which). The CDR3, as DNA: TGTGCCAGCGCGACAGGGTCGTCTGGCTACACCTTC. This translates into CASATGSSGYTF.